These 26 T cell receptor beta chains share one sample of origin, sequenced in a study of blood T cell repertoires in COVID-19. Assay used: immunoSEQ multiplex PCR; TCRdb lists only in-frame clones, some missing. The sample consists of about 160,000 clones, 80% to 90% of them appearing once. The sequencing input was peripheral blood. The receptors shown here come from a man older than 75 with acute or convalescent COVID-19.

The chain's CDR3 is CASSRQGYEQYF. The CDR3 coding sequence is TGTGCCAGCAGCCGACAGGGCTACGAGCAGTACTTC. This rearrangement joins TRBV3-1 (or the pseudogene TRBV3-2) to TRBJ2-7; the match to TRBD1 covers 7 bases. The CDR3 has 12 residues. V lost 4 bases and J lost 3; bases outside the gene matches: 0. Germline V gene sequence: CDR1 LGHDT, CDR2 YNNKEL (reference sequence).

CDR3 nucleotides: TGTGCCAGCAGAGCGGGGGGGCTTGGCGGGGAGCTGTTTTTT. Translation: CASRAGGLGGELFF. V usage is TRBV2 and J usage is TRBJ2-2; TRBD2 agrees at 10 bases. V was clipped by 6 bases and J by 7 bases; unmatched bases: 5. Germline CDR1 SNHLY, CDR2 FYNNEI. There are 14 residues in the CDR3.

Here the CDR3 reads CASSLGQEQETQYF. CDR3 bases: TGTGCCAGCAGCTTGGGACAGGAACAAGAGACCCAGTACTTC. The rearrangement links TRBV5-4 to TRBJ2-5; possible D gene TRBD1, 6 bases. Trimming left V 0 bases short and J 2 bases short, with 8 bases between. CDR3 length equals 14 residues. In germline, CDR1 is SGHNT, CDR2 YYREEE (reference sequence). The full variable domain, in which reference TRBV5-4 and TRBJ2-5 provide the parts outside the CDR3, is ETGVTQSPTHLIKTRGQQVTLRCSSQSGHNTVSWYQQALGQGPQFIFQYYREEENGRGNFPPRFSGLQFPNYSSELNVNALELDDSALYLCASSLGQEQETQYFGPGTRLLVL.

The table lists this clone with a few counts. This chain joins TRBV30 and TRBJ2-1, with 8 bases aligning to TRBD2. The germline CDR1 and CDR2 sequences are GTSNPN and SVGIG (reference sequence). This CDR3 contains 14 residues. V trimming: 4 bases; J trimming: 6 bases; junction bases outside the gene matches: 8. CDR3 sequence (DNA): TGTGCCTGGAACCTCGCGGGGGGACTCAATGAGCAGTTCTTC. Amino acid sequence: CAWNLAGGLNEQFF.

The rearrangement uses TRBV5-1 and TRBJ1-1; TRBD1 is a possible D gene (6 bases). The CDR3 loop spans 13 amino acids. CDR1 is SGHRS, CDR2 YFSETQ, per germline. V lost 4 bases to trimming and J lost 2 bases, with 9 bases between them. The CDR3 sequence is CASSIQGNTEAFF. The CDR3 bases are TGCGCCAGCAGCATACAGGGAAACACTGAAGCTTTCTTT. The full variable domain, completed using reference TRBV5-1 and TRBJ1-1, is KAGVTQTPRYLIKTRGQQVTLSCSPISGHRSVSWYQQTPGQGLQFLFEYFSETQRNKGNFPGRFSGRQFSNSRSEMNVSTLELGDSALYLCASSIQGNTEAFFGQGTRLTVV.

The rearrangement links TRBV7-9 to TRBJ1-1; D remains unclear. The CDR3 runs to 13 residues. V gave up 2 bases and J gave up 2 bases, with 6 bases separating them. The germline V gene encodes CDR1 SEHNR and CDR2 FQNEAQ (reference sequence). CDR3 loop: CASSLSLNTEAFF. DNA of the CDR3: TGTGCCAGCAGCTTATCCCTAAACACTGAAGCTTTCTTT.

The chain couples TRBV28 to TRBJ2-7, with 7 bases lining up with TRBD2. Germline values: CDR1 MDHEN, CDR2 SYDVKM. This CDR3 has 16 residues. Trimming took 7 bases from V and 12 from J; bases not matched to a gene: 24. Here the CDR3 DNA reads TGTGCCAGCAACAAAGGGAGGGCCGGTTTTGTGACCCCATCGTACTTC. As protein: CASNKGRAGFVTPSYF. Full variable domain (remainder filled in from reference TRBV28 and TRBJ2-7): DVKVTQSSRYLVKRTGEKVFLECVQDMDHENMFWYRQDPGLGLRLIYFSYDVKMKEKGDIPEGYSVSREKKERFSLILESASTNQTSMYLCASNKGRAGFVTPSYFGPGTRLTVT.

The chain uses TRBV4-1 and TRBJ2-2, with 8 bases that match TRBD1. Germline CDR1 MGHRA, CDR2 YSYEKL. The CDR3 loop spans 18 amino acids. The trim removed 1 base at V and 5 bases at J, leaving 12 bases unmatched. Written as DNA, the CDR3 is TGCGCCAGCAGCCAAGTTCATCAAGGGACAGGAGTTACCGGGGAGCTGTTTTTT. It codes for CASSQVHQGTGVTGELFF.

The rearrangement joins TRBV7-2 to TRBJ2-5; perhaps TRBD2 as D (6 bases). CDR1 and CDR2 (germline): SGHTA, FQGNSA. CDR3 length: 12 residues. The V gene lost 5 bases and the J gene lost 4 bases, with 8 bases spanning the gap. CDR3 sequence (DNA): TGTGCCAGCAGCGAGGGACTAGAGACCCAGTACTTC. Protein: CASSEGLETQYF. Looking up the rest from reference TRBV7-2 and TRBJ2-5 gives the full variable domain: GAGVSQSPSNKVTEKGKDVELRCDPISGHTALYWYRQSLGQGLEFLIYFQGNSAPDKSGLPSDRFSAERTGGSVSTLTIQRTQQEDSAVYLCASSEGLETQYFGPGTRLLVL.

The chain combines TRBV5-1 with TRBJ1-1; no firm D call. V lost 4 bases and J 1 base, leaving 11 bases between the germline ends. The CDR3 spans 14 residues. The germline gives CDR1 SGHRS, CDR2 YFSETQ. The CDR3: CASSSDSGNTEAFF. In DNA, the CDR3 is TGCGCCAGCAGCAGCGACTCGGGGAACACTGAAGCTTTCTTT.

This chain uses TRBV15 with TRBJ1-2; D not resolved. CDR1 LNHNV and CDR2 YYDKDF come from the germline V gene (reference sequence). Deletions cut 2 bases from V and 2 bases from J, with 3 bases between. The CDR3 spans 12 residues. CDR3 sequence: CATSRQNYGYTF. CDR3 coding DNA: TGTGCCACCAGCAGACAGAACTATGGCTACACCTTC.

J is TRBJ2-7 and V is TRBV4-2; 9 bases map to TRBD2. The CDR3 has 15 residues. Germline V CDR1 and CDR2: LGHNA, YNFKEQ. Trimming at V came to 4 bases and at J to 2 bases, leaving 6 bases not matched to a gene. This CDR3 reads CASSPNSGGAYEQYF. For the CDR3, the DNA is TGTGCCAGCAGCCCAAATAGCGGGGGTGCCTACGAGCAGTACTTC.

This clone was seen just once. J is TRBJ2-1 and V is TRBV2; 11 bases agree with TRBD2. In germline, CDR1 is SNHLY, CDR2 FYNNEI. Trimming removed 8 bases from V and 8 bases from J; junction bases left unmatched: 11. CDR3 length: 15 amino acids. In DNA, the CDR3 is TGTGCCAGCCGGCAGTCTAGCGGGAGGAGCCATGAGCAGTTCTTC. This encodes CASRQSSGRSHEQFF.

This clone was recorded a few times. The chain couples TRBV10-3 to TRBJ2-5, with D tentatively TRBD2 (7 bases). The CDR3 is 17 residues long. V lost 3 bases to trimming and J lost 3 bases, with 20 bases between them. Germline V gives CDR1 ENHRY, CDR2 SYGVKD. CDR3 protein: CAISDPMGRGGEETQYF. DNA of the CDR3: TGTGCCATCAGTGACCCGATGGGGAGGGGGGGAGAAGAGACCCAGTACTTC.

The chain combines TRBV18 with TRBJ2-1; 9 bases match TRBD2. CDR3 length: 18 residues. The germline gives CDR1 KGHSH, CDR2 LQKENI. The trim removed 5 bases at V and 8 bases at J, leaving 19 bases unmatched. In nucleotides, the CDR3 is TGTGCCAGCTCAAGCGACAAGACGGCGGGAGGGCCTGCGGATGAGCAGTTCTTC. As protein: CASSSDKTAGGPADEQFF.

The gene calls are TRBV5-4 and TRBJ1-6, with a weak D call TRBD1 (6 bases). The CDR3 sequence is 15 residues long. Germline V gene lookup returns CDR1 SGHNT and CDR2 YYREEE (reference sequence). Trimming pared 10 bases from V and 7 bases from J, leaving 21 bases between. CDR3 sequence (DNA): TGTGCCTTCCTACGCTGGGGGGGGCGGAATTCACCCCTCCACTTT. This encodes CAFLRWGGRNSPLHF.

This clone appeared once. The chain joins TRBV24-1 to TRBJ1-2, with 10 positions matching TRBD1. Germline V CDR1 and CDR2: KGHDR, SFDVKD. CDR3 length: 15 amino acids. With 4 bases clipped from V and 8 bases from J, the junction kept 9 bases outside the gene matches. The CDR3 sequence is CATSDPGQGLGGYTF. DNA of the CDR3: TGTGCCACCAGTGACCCGGGACAGGGGCTCGGGGGCTACACCTTC.

J is TRBJ2-7 and V is TRBV19; 9 nucleotides match TRBD1. The CDR3 sequence is 15 residues long. Germline V gene lookup returns CDR1 LNHDA and CDR2 SQIVND (reference sequence). Trimming at V came to 5 bases and at J to 3 bases, leaving 8 bases not matched to a gene. This CDR3 is CASSRSGTGIYEQYF. DNA of the CDR3: TGTGCCAGTAGTCGCTCTGGGACAGGGATCTACGAGCAGTACTTC.

This chain connects TRBV2 to TRBJ1-5; TRBD1 aligns across 7 bases. V lost 6 bases to trimming and J lost 1 base; unmatched junction nucleotides: 0. Germline V gene data show CDR1 as SNHLY and CDR2 as FYNNEI. The CDR3 has 13 amino acids. The CDR3 is CASRGQSNQPQHF. In DNA form, the CDR3 reads TGTGCCAGCAGGGGACAGAGCAATCAGCCCCAGCATTTT.

V usage is TRBV5-6 and J usage is TRBJ2-5; D gene uncertain. Trimming shortened V by 0 bases and J by 5 bases, and 14 bases separated the two germline ends. The length of the CDR3 is 15 residues. In germline, CDR1 is SGHDT, CDR2 YYEEEE. CDR3 DNA sequence: TGTGCCAGCAGCTTGGAGTCGGGTCGCGTGGAGACCCAGTACTTC. Translated: CASSLESGRVETQYF. The full variable domain, with the rest looked up from reference TRBV5-6 and TRBJ2-5, is DAGVTQSPTHLIKTRGQQVTLRCSPKSGHDTVSWYQQALGQGPQFIFQYYEEEERQRGNFPDRFSGHQFPNYSSELNVNALLLGDSALYLCASSLESGRVETQYFGPGTRLLVL.

In its sample, this clone was seen a few times. The CDR3 spells CASFAGVETQYF. For the CDR3, the DNA is TGTGCCAGCTTTGCAGGGGTAGAGACCCAGTACTTC. The V gene is TRBV28, the J gene TRBJ2-5; perhaps TRBD1 as D (6 bases). Germline V gene data show CDR1 as MDHEN and CDR2 as SYDVKM. The CDR3 runs to 12 residues. Trimming removed 8 bases at V and 4 bases at J, with 11 bases between.

This chain connects TRBV20-1 to TRBJ2-3; the match to TRBD1 covers 9 bases. The V gene end was trimmed by 3 bases and the J gene end by 4 bases; junction bases not matched to a gene: 5. The CDR3 loop spans 14 amino acids. CDR1 is DFQATT, CDR2 SNEGSKA, per germline (reference sequence). CDR3 region: CSASSTGGADTQYF. CDR3 in DNA: TGCAGTGCTAGTTCCACAGGGGGCGCAGATACGCAGTATTTT.

This clone showed up just a few times. The rearrangement joins TRBV11-2 to TRBJ2-1, with D possibly matching TRBD1 (5 bases). This CDR3 spans 15 amino acids. V was cut by 0 bases and J by 0 bases, with 6 bases left in between. Germline V gene lookup returns CDR1 SGHAT and CDR2 FQNNGV. CDR3 region: CASSLDQGSYNEQFF. CDR3 DNA sequence: TGTGCCAGCAGCTTAGACCAGGGCTCCTACAATGAGCAGTTCTTC.

This sequence joins TRBV14 and TRBJ2-1; TRBD1 might be the D (6 bases). CDR1 is SGHDN, CDR2 FVKESK, per germline. This CDR3 is 14 amino acids long. V dropped 1 base and J dropped 7 bases, with 11 bases sitting between them. For the CDR3, the DNA is TGTGCCAGCAGCCAAGTTCACAGGGTTAATGAGCAGTTCTTC. Translating gives CASSQVHRVNEQFF.

This clone was counted a single time. This sequence joins TRBV28 and TRBJ2-3; D is perhaps TRBD1 (6 bases). Germline CDR1 is MDHEN and CDR2 is SYDVKM. The ends were cut back, 4 bases at V and 0 bases at J, with 14 bases in the middle. CDR3 length equals 16 residues. The CDR3 loop is CASSSGRTVSTDTQYF. As DNA, the CDR3 is TGTGCCAGCAGTTCAGGTCGGACAGTCAGCACAGATACGCAGTATTTT. Full variable domain (rest looked up from reference TRBV28 and TRBJ2-3): DVKVTQSSRYLVKRTGEKVFLECVQDMDHENMFWYRQDPGLGLRLIYFSYDVKMKEKGDIPEGYSVSREKKERFSLILESASTNQTSMYLCASSSGRTVSTDTQYFGPGTRLTVL.

The chain couples TRBV19 to TRBJ1-1; TRBD1 aligns across 7 bases. Trimming removed 9 bases from V and 8 bases from J; junction bases left unmatched: 18. The CDR3 extends over 15 amino acids. Germline V lookup: CDR1 LNHDA, CDR2 SQIVND (reference sequence). The CDR3 region is CASRQGSGTNWEAFF. The CDR3 DNA reads TGTGCCAGCCGACAGGGATCGGGGACCAACTGGGAAGCTTTCTTT.